These 22 T cell receptor beta chains originate from one sample sequenced in a study of blood T cell repertoires in COVID-19. Profiled with immunoSEQ multiplex PCR; TCRdb holds only in-frame clones, not every one. The table includes hundreds of thousands of clones, just over 85% detected once. The source material was peripheral blood. These receptors originate from a woman in her thirties with active or convalescent COVID-19.

The chain employs TRBV10-1 and TRBJ1-2, with D unresolved. The germline V gene has CDR1 WNHNN and CDR2 SYGVQD (reference sequence). The CDR3 runs to 13 residues. The ends were cut back, 8 bases at V and 1 base at J, with 11 bases in the middle. CDR3 residues: CASSTSSNYGYTF. The CDR3 DNA follows: TGCGCCAGCTCCACTTCGAGTAACTATGGCTACACCTTC.

The V and J genes are TRBV11-2 and TRBJ2-5; 7 nucleotides line up with TRBD2. This CDR3 is 15 amino acids long. The trim removed 4 bases at V and 1 base at J, leaving 6 bases unmatched. Per the germline V gene, CDR1 is SGHAT and CDR2 is FQNNGV. The CDR3 spells CASSYWGGFQETQYF. In DNA form, the CDR3 reads TGTGCCAGCAGCTATTGGGGGGGATTCCAAGAGACCCAGTACTTC. Filled out from reference TRBV11-2 and TRBJ2-5, the complete variable domain reads EAGVAQSPRYKIIEKRQSVAFWCNPISGHATLYWYQQILGQGPKLLIQFQNNGVVDDSQLPKDRFSAERLKGVDSTLKIQPAKLEDSAVYLCASSYWGGFQETQYFGPGTRLLVL.

V is TRBV15 and J is TRBJ2-5; 8 positions agree with TRBD2. Germline V gives CDR1 LNHNV, CDR2 YYDKDF (reference sequence). The V gene end was trimmed by 0 bases and the J gene end by 3 bases; junction bases not matched to a gene: 3. This CDR3 comprises 15 residues. The CDR3 sequence is CATSRDFSGEETQYF. DNA for the CDR3: TGTGCCACCAGCAGAGATTTTAGCGGGGAAGAGACCCAGTACTTC.

The genes are TRBV12-3 or TRBV12-4 and TRBJ2-4; D remains ambiguous. This CDR3 contains 12 residues. Trimming cost V 6 bases and J 0 bases, with 3 bases left between them. In DNA, the CDR3 is TGTGCCAGCAGCAGAGCCAAAAACATTCAGTACTTC. Its protein is CASSRAKNIQYF.

The J gene is TRBJ1-3, the V gene TRBV10-3, with TRBD1 identical over 8 bases. The CDR3 extends over 18 amino acids. Trimming took 10 bases from V and 0 from J; bases not matched to a gene: 17. CDR1 is ENHRY and CDR2 is SYGVKD in the germline V gene. The CDR3 nucleotides read TGTGCCACCGAAGAGACAGGGGCGAAAACGAGCTCTGGAAACACCATATATTTT. It codes for CATEETGAKTSSGNTIYF.

This clone was recorded at least ten times. The rearrangement uses TRBV6-1 and TRBJ1-3; D is undetermined. This CDR3 contains 17 residues. V was trimmed by 0 bases and J by 2 bases, leaving 14 bases between them. Germline-derived CDR1 and CDR2 are MNHNS and SASEGT. The CDR3 spells CASSEALPLLTGNTIYF. CDR3 coding DNA: TGTGCCAGCAGTGAAGCGTTACCCCTACTCACTGGAAACACCATATATTTT.

V is TRBV5-5 and J is TRBJ1-2, with TRBD1 identical over 8 bases. Germline V gives CDR1 SGHKS, CDR2 YYEKEE (reference sequence). V lost 2 bases and J lost 6; bases outside the gene matches: 3. This CDR3 is built from 13 residues. The CDR3 DNA reads as TGTGCCAGCAGCTTTACAGGGGGAGATGGCTACACCTTC. Protein product: CASSFTGGDGYTF.

The V call is TRBV18, the J call TRBJ1-2; D ambiguous. The CDR3 extends over 13 amino acids. Germline V CDR1 and CDR2: KGHSH, LQKENI. The V end was cut by 1 base, the J end by 6 bases, with 9 bases between. This chain's CDR3 is CASSPQDSNGYTF. In DNA, the CDR3 is TGTGCCAGCTCACCACAGGACTCGAATGGCTACACCTTC.

This rearrangement joins TRBV18 to TRBJ2-1; 11 bases align to TRBD1. CDR3 length: 17 amino acids. Trimming removed 5 bases from V and 2 bases from J; junction bases left unmatched: 8. Germline loops: CDR1 KGHSH, CDR2 LQKENI. This CDR3 is CASSSPGTGGTYNEQFF. The CDR3 DNA sequence: TGTGCCAGCTCATCGCCCGGGACAGGGGGAACCTACAATGAGCAGTTCTTC.

The chain links TRBV27 to TRBJ1-1; maybe TRBD1 (5 bases). CDR1 is MNHEY and CDR2 is SMNVEV in the germline V gene (reference sequence). V shed 3 bases and J shed 4 bases, with 9 bases lying between them. This CDR3 region has 13 residues. The CDR3 here is CASSFAGLTEAFF. CDR3 sequence (DNA): TGTGCCAGCAGTTTCGCAGGGCTCACTGAAGCTTTCTTT.

The rearrangement links TRBV4-1 to TRBJ1-4, with D unclear. CDR1 is MGHRA and CDR2 is YSYEKL in the germline V gene. V lost 4 bases, J lost 3 bases, and 6 bases lay in between. The CDR3 length is 13 residues. CDR3 DNA sequence: TGCGCCAGCAGCCCCCTTCCTAATGAAAAACTGTTTTTT. Protein: CASSPLPNEKLFF.

V gene TRBV27 combines with J gene TRBJ1-1; D uncertain. This CDR3 contains 13 residues. V lost 5 bases and J lost 8, with 15 bases in between. From germline, CDR1 is MNHEY and CDR2 SMNVEV (reference sequence). The CDR3 sequence is CASSKRVGGEAFF. The CDR3 region has the DNA TGTGCCAGCAGTAAGCGGGTTGGCGGAGAAGCTTTCTTT.

V gene TRBV5-1 combines with J gene TRBJ1-3; D might be TRBD1 (5 bases). This CDR3 is built from 14 residues. The germline V gene encodes CDR1 SGHRS and CDR2 YFSETQ. V lost 4 bases and J lost 0, with 8 bases in between. CDR3 sequence: CASSPGNSGNTIYF. CDR3 nucleotides: TGCGCCAGCAGCCCAGGGAACTCTGGAAACACCATATATTTT.

The CDR3 sequence is CASSLYGGDYNEQFF. The DNA for the CDR3 is TGTGCCAGCAGCTTGTACGGCGGGGACTACAATGAGCAGTTCTTC. This chain links TRBV5-6 with TRBJ2-1; possible D gene TRBD2, 6 bases. The CDR3 contains 15 residues. Germline V gene sequence: CDR1 SGHDT, CDR2 YYEEEE. V was trimmed by 1 base and J by 3 bases, leaving 11 bases between them.

The gene calls are TRBV4-1 and TRBJ2-2; 11 bases are shared with TRBD2. The CDR3 extends over 17 amino acids. The germline V gene has CDR1 MGHRA and CDR2 YSYEKL. V was pared by 1 base and J by 7 bases, with 8 bases of the junction left unmatched. The CDR3 sequence: CASSQGQTSGIVGELFF. DNA of the CDR3: TGCGCCAGCAGCCAAGGACAGACTAGCGGGATAGTCGGGGAGCTGTTTTTT.

The V call is TRBV6-1, the J call TRBJ1-6; weak D call: TRBD1 (6 bases). The CDR3 totals 15 residues. V shed 3 bases and J shed 3 bases, with 9 bases lying between them. Germline V gene data show CDR1 as MNHNS and CDR2 as SASEGT. Written as DNA, the CDR3 is TGTGCCAGCAGTGATTCACAGGGCTATAATTCACCCCTCCACTTT. Protein: CASSDSQGYNSPLHF.

In this sample, this clone turned up a few times. The rearrangement uses TRBV25-1 and TRBJ2-7, with 7 bases matching TRBD2. V lost 3 bases and J lost 0; bases outside the gene matches: 8. Germline CDR1 MGHDK, CDR2 SYGVNS. The length of the CDR3 is 16 residues. The CDR3 here is CASSDESGDSSYEQYF. The CDR3 DNA follows: TGTGCCAGCAGTGATGAAAGCGGGGATAGCTCCTACGAGCAGTACTTC.

The V and J genes are TRBV7-2 and TRBJ1-5, with D unclear. This CDR3 contains 14 residues. Germline values: CDR1 SGHTA, CDR2 FQGNSA. Trimming shortened V by 1 base and J by 7 bases, and 11 bases separated the two germline ends. In DNA form, the CDR3 reads TGTGCCAGCAGCTTAGTATTTCGGGGACAGCCCCAGCATTTT. Amino acid sequence: CASSLVFRGQPQHF.

The chain joins TRBV5-1 to TRBJ2-3; no definite D call. V lost 4 bases and J lost 5, with 14 bases in between. The CDR3 length is 14 residues. CDR1 is SGHRS and CDR2 is YFSETQ in the germline V gene. This chain's CDR3 is CASSPEVSGDTQYF. The CDR3 DNA is TGCGCCAGCAGCCCAGAAGTAAGTGGAGATACGCAGTATTTT. Using reference TRBV5-1 and TRBJ2-3 for the parts outside the CDR3, the full variable domain is KAGVTQTPRYLIKTRGQQVTLSCSPISGHRSVSWYQQTPGQGLQFLFEYFSETQRNKGNFPGRFSGRQFSNSRSEMNVSTLELGDSALYLCASSPEVSGDTQYFGPGTRLTVL.

The J gene is TRBJ2-4, the V gene TRBV27; 8 bases are shared with TRBD2. Per germline, CDR1 MNHEY and CDR2 SMNVEV (reference sequence). Losses at the gene ends were 5 bases for V and 3 bases for J; bases not matched to a gene: 9. The CDR3 consists of 16 residues. The DNA for the CDR3 is TGTGCCAGCAGTCCTTTCCGGGAGGGGAACAAAAACATTCAGTACTTC. It yields the protein CASSPFREGNKNIQYF.

This chain links TRBV3-1 (or the pseudogene TRBV3-2) with TRBJ1-2, with D perhaps TRBD1 (5 bases). The CDR3 runs to 15 residues. V was trimmed by 1 base and J by 5 bases, leaving 14 bases between them. Germline CDR1 reads LGHDT; CDR2 reads YNNKEL (reference sequence). The CDR3 loop is CASSQAPGMGYGYTF. DNA for the CDR3: TGTGCCAGCAGCCAAGCCCCAGGGATGGGGTATGGCTACACCTTC.

The gene calls are TRBV29-1 and TRBJ2-5; D unclear. The CDR3 consists of 14 residues. V lost 3 bases, J lost 2 bases, and 13 bases lay in between. Looked up from germline, CDR1 is SQVTM and CDR2 is ANQGSEA. CDR3 sequence (DNA): TGCAGCGTTGAGTTGCGACTGTTGCAAGAGACCCAGTACTTC. Translating it yields CSVELRLLQETQYF.